The T cell receptor beta chain under discussion was sequenced for a study of blood T cell repertoires in COVID-19. Background on the study: Italy, Spain and the United States were the sources of the convalescent and acute COVID-19 samples. From T cells, B-cell-depleted T cells, or PBMCs came the material, which was cDNA or gDNA.

In germline, CDR1 is SNHLY, CDR2 FYNNEI. CDR3 length: 17 amino acids. The V gene lost 3 bases and the J gene lost 0 bases, with 16 bases spanning the gap. A few counts support this clone. In the original analysis: Nucleated cell counts were estimated from reference gene primer amplification. The method was immunoSEQ multiplex PCR; TCRdb's version includes in-frame clones alone and lacks a portion of them. The V and J calls and clone size were taken over from that table, and D and trimming were inferred from the DNA. The sample yields around 120,000 clones, around 64% seen once. The V and J genes are TRBV2 and TRBJ2-3, with D perhaps matching TRBD1 (6 bases). The sample consisted of peripheral blood. The TCR sequence derives from a human donor with acute or convalescent COVID-19. The donor label of this sample is uncertain. The CDR3 protein is CASSDYGGSPSTDTQYF. In DNA, the CDR3 is TGTGCCAGCAGTGATTATGGGGGCAGTCCTAGCACAGATACGCAGTATTTT. Variable domain in full (rest from reference TRBV2 and TRBJ2-3): EPEVTQTPSHQVTQMGQEVILRCVPISNHLYFYWYRQILGQKVEFLVSFYNNEISEKSEIFDDQFSVERPDGSNFTLKIRSTKLEDSAMYFCASSDYGGSPSTDTQYFGPGTRLTVL.